Listed here are 27 T cell receptor beta chains from one sample, sequenced in a study of response to subunit inactivated influenza vaccine. TCRdb ran MiXCR on the RT-PCR reads and lists one entry per CDR3 protein. The data contain under 950,000 distinct CDR3 sequences, around 20% of them seen just once; the ten biggest clones take up roughly 10%. Material: PBMCs from blood, obtained 4 to 6 days after vaccination. All receptors derive from a man aged 50-60 years who received an inactivated influenza vaccine.

The rearrangement links TRBV20-1 to TRBJ2-5, with TRBD2 matching over 7 bases. The V gene end was trimmed by 1 base and the J gene end by 2 bases; junction bases not matched to a gene: 7. Germline V lookup: CDR1 DFQATT, CDR2 SNEGSKA (reference sequence). The CDR3 is made up of 15 amino acids. In DNA form, the CDR3 reads TGCAGTGCTAGAGTTGGCGGGAGAATTCAAGAGACCCAGTACTTC. Its protein product is CSARVGGRIQETQYF.

This clonotype has more than one count but fewer than ten. The J gene is TRBJ2-2, the V gene TRBV5-1; 8 nucleotides agree with TRBD2. V was clipped by 0 bases and J by 9 bases; unmatched bases: 7. CDR3 length equals 15 residues. CDR1 SGHRS and CDR2 YFSETQ come from the germline V gene. In DNA form, the CDR3 reads TGCGCCAGCAGCTTGGAAGGACTAGCTGGACGGGAGCTGTTTTTT. Residues: CASSLEGLAGRELFF.

The chain carries TRBV7-9 and TRBJ2-3, with D possibly TRBD2 on 6 matching bases. The CDR3 runs to 15 residues. Germline V gives CDR1 SEHNR, CDR2 FQNEAQ (reference sequence). V was cut by 3 bases and J by 5 bases, with 15 bases left in between. In nucleotides, the CDR3 is TGTGCCAGCAGCTTCGGCGGGCCAGCGGGAGATACGCAGTATTTT. Its protein is CASSFGGPAGDTQYF.

This clonotype was picked up a small number of times. The CDR3 is CSVGLLALADTQYF. The CDR3 bases are TGCAGCGTTGGGCTACTGGCCTTGGCAGATACGCAGTATTTT. J is TRBJ2-3 and V is TRBV29-1; D gene uncertain. CDR3 length: 14 residues. The germline V gene has CDR1 SQVTM and CDR2 ANQGSEA. V was cut by 4 bases and J by 4 bases, with 15 bases left in between.

The chain's CDR3 is CASSLGFGTSGSSYEQYF. DNA for the CDR3: TGTGCCAGCAGCTTAGGTTTCGGGACTAGCGGGTCCTCCTACGAGCAGTACTTC. This chain uses TRBV7-8 with TRBJ2-7; 12 nucleotides line up with TRBD2. CDR3 length: 18 amino acids. The trim removed 1 base at V and 0 bases at J, leaving 7 bases unmatched. In germline, CDR1 is SGHVS, CDR2 FQNEAQ.

This clonotype appeared many times. The rearrangement uses TRBV20-1 and TRBJ1-2; D perhaps matches TRBD1 (5 bases). This CDR3 region has 15 residues. Germline V gene sequence: CDR1 DFQATT, CDR2 SNEGSKA (reference sequence). V lost 0 bases, J lost 4 bases, and 15 bases lay in between. CDR3 DNA sequence: TGCAGTGCTAGAGATTTCAAGGGGCCGGTCTATGGCTACACCTTC. It codes for CSARDFKGPVYGYTF.

This clonotype was observed a handful of times. The chain employs TRBV4-2 and TRBJ2-3; 8 bases are shared with TRBD2. J was trimmed by 1 base and V by 0 bases; bases with no gene match: 6. This CDR3 comprises 17 residues. Germline V gene data show CDR1 as LGHNA and CDR2 as YNFKEQ. The CDR3 protein is CASSQELLADRTDTQYF. In DNA, the CDR3 is TGTGCCAGCAGCCAAGAGTTACTAGCGGACCGCACAGATACGCAGTATTTT.

The chain carries TRBV12-3 or TRBV12-4 and TRBJ2-1; D not resolved. Trimming took 8 bases from V and 0 from J, leaving 14 bases between them. The CDR3 runs 15 residues. The CDR3 DNA sequence: TGTGCCAGCGTCAATCTGTGGGCCTCCTACAATGAGCAGTTCTTC. Its translation: CASVNLWASYNEQFF.

This clonotype turned up a few times. The V call is TRBV5-1, the J call TRBJ2-1; a possible D gene is TRBD2 (7 bases). This CDR3 region has 16 residues. V was shortened by 0 bases and J by 3 bases, with 13 bases between the two germline ends. Germline CDR1 is SGHRS and CDR2 is YFSETQ. The DNA of the CDR3 is TGCGCCAGCAGCTTGGCTCGGGGGGCGAACTACAATGAGCAGTTCTTC. It codes for CASSLARGANYNEQFF.

This clonotype showed up many times. J is TRBJ2-7 and V is TRBV12-3 or TRBV12-4; D gene ambiguous. The CDR3 contains 12 residues. Trimming took 6 bases from V and 7 from J, leaving 13 bases between them. CDR3 bases: TGTGCCAGCAGATTCGGACCGATGGAGCAGTACTTC. Translated, it gives CASRFGPMEQYF.

This clonotype occurred many times. This chain uses TRBV7-9 with TRBJ2-1; the D gene is possibly TRBD2 (6 bases). From germline, CDR1 is SEHNR and CDR2 FQNEAQ (reference sequence). This CDR3 is 16 amino acids long. The V end lost 5 bases, the J end lost 11 bases, and 25 bases lay between the germline ends. Here the CDR3 reads CASSQGRFFPAGKQFF. CDR3 in DNA: TGTGCCAGCAGCCAGGGACGGTTTTTTCCGGCGGGGAAGCAGTTCTTC.

This clonotype has only a few counts. The J gene is TRBJ1-5, the V gene TRBV6-2 or TRBV6-3; D is possibly TRBD1 (5 bases). There are 14 residues in the CDR3. V lost 8 bases to trimming and J lost 3 bases, with 14 bases between them. Looked up from germline, CDR1 is MNHEY and CDR2 is SVGEGT. In DNA form, the CDR3 reads TGTGCCAGCGCGATGGGGCAGATCAATCAGCCCCAGCATTTT. Amino acid sequence: CASAMGQINQPQHF.

The CDR3 region has the DNA TGCAGTGCTAGAGTCGCTAGCGGGGAGATCACAGATACGCAGTATTTT. Translating it yields CSARVASGEITDTQYF. The chain combines TRBV20-1 with TRBJ2-3; TRBD2 agrees at 9 bases. Germline loops: CDR1 DFQATT, CDR2 SNEGSKA (reference sequence). J was trimmed by 2 bases and V by 1 base; bases with no gene match: 7. The CDR3 consists of 16 residues.

The gene calls are TRBV11-3 and TRBJ2-1; D not resolved. The CDR3 has 14 residues. The V and J ends lost 1 base and 2 bases respectively, with 6 bases between them. Germline assignment: CDR1 SGHNT and CDR2 YENEEA. CDR3 protein: CASSLGATYNEQFF. The CDR3 DNA is TGTGCCAGCAGCTTAGGGGCCACCTACAATGAGCAGTTCTTC.

V and J are TRBV6-5 and TRBJ2-7, with 9 bases aligning to TRBD2. The trim removed 4 bases at V and 6 bases at J, leaving 13 bases unmatched. CDR3 length equals 16 residues. The germline CDR1 and CDR2 sequences are MNHEY and SVGAGI. This chain's CDR3 is CASSSIIDSGSGEQYF. CDR3 coding DNA: TGTGCCAGCAGTTCCATCATTGATAGCGGGAGTGGCGAGCAGTACTTC.

The sample holds a few counts of this clonotype. The rearrangement links TRBV11-1 to TRBJ2-5; no clear D gene. Between the trimmed V and J ends, which lost 6 bases and 6 bases, there was a span of 29 bases. This CDR3 spans 18 amino acids. CDR1 SGHAT and CDR2 FQDESV come from the germline V gene (reference sequence). CDR3 in DNA: TGTGCCAGCAGACCCTCTTTCGCCGGGCCTCGATATAGGCAGACCCAGTACTTC. Protein product: CASRPSFAGPRYRQTQYF.

This clonotype was seen a few times. V is TRBV7-2 and J is TRBJ2-7; D unclear. Trimming removed 2 bases at V and 7 bases at J, with 15 bases between. This CDR3 comprises 14 residues. Per germline, CDR1 SGHTA and CDR2 FQGNSA. CDR3 DNA: TGTGCCAGCAGCTTAAGGACGGATCGAAAGGAGCAGTACTTC. Translation gives CASSLRTDRKEQYF.

This clonotype was observed a few times. CDR3 sequence: CASSLADRVGEQYF. The CDR3 nucleotides read TGTGCCAGCAGTTTAGCAGACAGGGTAGGCGAGCAGTACTTC. The chain joins TRBV12-3 or TRBV12-4 to TRBJ2-7, with 7 bases identical to TRBD1. The CDR3 is 14 amino acids. Germline trimming cut 0 bases from V and 6 bases from J; bases unmatched to any gene: 5.

The V gene is TRBV9, the J gene TRBJ2-5; 8 bases are a match to TRBD2. V gave up 3 bases and J gave up 3 bases; unmatched junction bases: 7. CDR3 length equals 15 residues. Per the germline V gene, CDR1 is SGDLS and CDR2 is YYNGEE. The CDR3 nucleotides are TGTGCCAGCAGCGCCGGGACTAGAATTGAAGAGACCCAGTACTTC. This encodes CASSAGTRIEETQYF.

This clonotype was picked up one time. This rearrangement joins TRBV3-1 to TRBJ2-1; 13 nucleotides match TRBD2. The trim removed 4 bases at V and 12 bases at J, leaving 9 bases unmatched. This CDR3 spans 15 amino acids. Germline assignment: CDR1 LGHDT and CDR2 YNNKEL (reference sequence). In DNA, the CDR3 is TGTGCCAGCAGCCCAGATACTAGCGGGGGGGCACGGCAGTTCTTC. This translates into CASSPDTSGGARQFF.

This clonotype was counted a few times. V is TRBV3-1 and J is TRBJ2-7, with D tentatively TRBD1 (6 bases). The CDR3 is 15 residues long. V dropped 4 bases and J dropped 0 bases, with 13 bases sitting between them. In germline, CDR1 is LGHDT, CDR2 YNNKEL (reference sequence). The CDR3 region has the DNA TGTGCCAGCAGCCCCCGGGACACCAGCTCCTACGAGCAGTACTTC. It translates to CASSPRDTSSYEQYF.

The chain links TRBV12-3 or TRBV12-4 to TRBJ2-7; 7 nucleotides match TRBD1. The CDR3 contains 15 residues. Trimming removed 5 bases from V and 0 bases from J; junction bases left unmatched: 7. The CDR3 DNA reads as TGTGCCAGCAGTACGACAGGGATCATCTCCTACGAGCAGTACTTC. Its protein product is CASSTTGIISYEQYF.

This clonotype was detected only a few times. The chain is built from TRBV7-8 and TRBJ1-5; D not certain. Trimming removed 2 bases at V and 0 bases at J, with 14 bases between. The CDR3 sequence is 17 residues long. CDR1 and CDR2 from the germline V gene are SGHVS and FQNEAQ. CDR3 loop: CASSLFSQDHSNQPQHF. Written as DNA, the CDR3 is TGTGCCAGCAGCTTATTTTCCCAAGACCATAGCAATCAGCCCCAGCATTTT. Full variable domain (outside the CDR3, taken from reference TRBV7-8 and TRBJ1-5): GAGVSQSPRYKVAKRGQDVALRCDPISGHVSLFWYQQALGQGPEFLTYFQNEAQLDKSGLPSDRFFAERPEGSVSTLKIQRTQQEDSAVYLCASSLFSQDHSNQPQHFGDGTRLSIL.

Only a few counts were recorded for this clonotype. The chain couples TRBV7-9 to TRBJ2-1; maybe TRBD1 (5 bases). V shed 1 base and J shed 5 bases, with 12 bases lying between them. From germline, CDR1 is SEHNR and CDR2 FQNEAQ (reference sequence). This CDR3 has 15 amino acids. Here the CDR3 DNA reads TGTGCCAGCAGCTTAGTGCAGGGTTTTGACAATGAGCAGTTCTTC. Translating gives CASSLVQGFDNEQFF.

This clonotype came up a few times. The V gene is TRBV7-9, the J gene TRBJ2-7; 9 positions match TRBD1. Germline V CDR1 and CDR2: SEHNR, FQNEAQ (reference sequence). The J segment lost 7 bases and the V segment lost 5 bases, leaving 15 bases of the junction unmatched. The length of the CDR3 is 16 residues. The CDR3 sequence: CASSPAKGTGLGEQYF. The CDR3 nucleotides read TGTGCCAGCAGCCCTGCTAAAGGGACAGGGCTCGGGGAGCAGTACTTC.

The genes are TRBV7-9 and TRBJ2-5, with D possibly matching TRBD1 (5 bases). V was cut by 2 bases and J by 2 bases, with 12 bases left in between. CDR3 length: 15 residues. From germline, CDR1 is SEHNR and CDR2 FQNEAQ (reference sequence). CDR3 DNA sequence: TGTGCCAGCAGCTTAATGGGGCGCAGTCAAGAGACCCAGTACTTC. The encoded protein is CASSLMGRSQETQYF.

This clonotype was counted between two and nine times. The rearrangement uses TRBV12-3 or TRBV12-4 and TRBJ2-3; 10 positions match TRBD2. Trimming removed 2 bases from V and 2 bases from J; junction bases left unmatched: 1. CDR3 length: 15 residues. The CDR3 DNA reads as TGTGCCAGCAGTTTAACTAGCGGGGCCACAGATACGCAGTATTTT. Its protein is CASSLTSGATDTQYF.